This entry features one T cell receptor beta chain sequence. No antigen is known for it. This specimen comes from a study of radiation and T cells in renal cell carcinoma. Study-level background: Nephrectomy followed 15 Gy stereotactic body radiation by 4 weeks. Regarding the study as a whole: Without pretreatment biopsies, baseline tumor clonotype presence was undetermined.

Repertoires were generated with immunoSEQ multiplex PCR, while TCRdb's copy carries only in-frame clones and drops some. The sample carries roughly 140,000 clones, 87% recorded once. As to time point: blood 2 weeks post-SBRT. As to treatment: 15 Gy SBRT to primary tumor, nephrectomy 4 weeks later. Per germline, CDR1 SGHRS and CDR2 YFSETQ. V dropped 1 base and J dropped 8 bases, with 9 bases sitting between them. This CDR3 is 12 amino acids long. Sequenced material: blood, taken from a patient whose treatment included radiotherapy and nephrectomy. The gene calls are TRBV5-1 and TRBJ1-2; TRBD1 might be the D (5 bases). This receptor was identified in a woman in her forties or fifties with renal cell carcinoma. The CDR3 DNA reads as TGCGCCAGCAGCTTGAGCGGGGGAGGCTACACCTTC. The encoded protein is CASSLSGGGYTF. Filled out from reference TRBV5-1 and TRBJ1-2, the complete variable domain reads KAGVTQTPRYLIKTRGQQVTLSCSPISGHRSVSWYQQTPGQGLQFLFEYFSETQRNKGNFPGRFSGRQFSNSRSEMNVSTLELGDSALYLCASSLSGGGYTFGSGTRLTVV.